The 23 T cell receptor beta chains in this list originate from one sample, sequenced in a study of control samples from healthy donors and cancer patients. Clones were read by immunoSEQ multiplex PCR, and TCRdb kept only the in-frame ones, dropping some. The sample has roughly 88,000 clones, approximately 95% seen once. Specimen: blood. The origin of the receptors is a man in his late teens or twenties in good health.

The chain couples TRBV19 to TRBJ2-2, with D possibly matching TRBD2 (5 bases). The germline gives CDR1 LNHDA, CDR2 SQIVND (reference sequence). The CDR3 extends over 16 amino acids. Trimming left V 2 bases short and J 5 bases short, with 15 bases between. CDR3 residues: CASSIPGNLGTGELFF. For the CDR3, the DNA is TGTGCCAGTAGTATACCCGGGAACTTAGGGACCGGGGAGCTGTTTTTT.

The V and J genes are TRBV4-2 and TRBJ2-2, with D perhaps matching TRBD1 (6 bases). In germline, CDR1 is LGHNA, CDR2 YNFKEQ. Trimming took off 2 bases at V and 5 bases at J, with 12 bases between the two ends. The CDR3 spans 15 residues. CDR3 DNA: TGTGCCAGCAGCCAATCGCCAGGGGATACCGGGGAGCTGTTTTTT. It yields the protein CASSQSPGDTGELFF.

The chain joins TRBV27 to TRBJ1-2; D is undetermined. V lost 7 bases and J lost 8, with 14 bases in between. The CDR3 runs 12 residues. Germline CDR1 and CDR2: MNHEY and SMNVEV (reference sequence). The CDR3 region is CASKGISWGYTF. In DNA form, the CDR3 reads TGTGCCAGCAAGGGCATCAGTTGGGGCTACACCTTC.

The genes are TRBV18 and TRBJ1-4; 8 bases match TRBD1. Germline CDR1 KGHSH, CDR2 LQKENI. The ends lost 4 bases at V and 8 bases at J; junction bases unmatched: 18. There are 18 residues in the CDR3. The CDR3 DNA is TGTGCCAGCTCACGATCGAACGGGAATGACAGGGGAAGAGAAAAACTGTTTTTT. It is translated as CASSRSNGNDRGREKLFF.

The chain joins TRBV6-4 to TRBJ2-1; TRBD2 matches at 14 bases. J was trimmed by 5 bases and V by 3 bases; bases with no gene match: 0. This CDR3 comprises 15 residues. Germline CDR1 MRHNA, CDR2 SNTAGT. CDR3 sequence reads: CASSEGLAGDNEQFF. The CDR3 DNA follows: TGTGCCAGCAGTGAGGGACTAGCGGGAGACAATGAGCAGTTCTTC.

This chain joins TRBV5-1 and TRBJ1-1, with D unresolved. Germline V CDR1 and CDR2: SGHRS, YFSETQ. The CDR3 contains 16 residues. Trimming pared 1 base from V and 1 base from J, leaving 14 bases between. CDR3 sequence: CASSLLGRETNTEAFF. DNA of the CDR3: TGCGCCAGCAGCTTGCTAGGGCGGGAAACGAACACTGAAGCTTTCTTT. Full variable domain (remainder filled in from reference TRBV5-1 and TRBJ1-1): KAGVTQTPRYLIKTRGQQVTLSCSPISGHRSVSWYQQTPGQGLQFLFEYFSETQRNKGNFPGRFSGRQFSNSRSEMNVSTLELGDSALYLCASSLLGRETNTEAFFGQGTRLTVV.

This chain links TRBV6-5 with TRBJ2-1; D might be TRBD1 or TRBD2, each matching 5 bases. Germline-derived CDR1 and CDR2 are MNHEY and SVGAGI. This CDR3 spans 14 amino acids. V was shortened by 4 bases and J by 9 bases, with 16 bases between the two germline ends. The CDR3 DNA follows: TGTGCCAGCAGTTCGAAGTGGGAGCAGGGTGAGCAGTTCTTC. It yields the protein CASSSKWEQGEQFF.

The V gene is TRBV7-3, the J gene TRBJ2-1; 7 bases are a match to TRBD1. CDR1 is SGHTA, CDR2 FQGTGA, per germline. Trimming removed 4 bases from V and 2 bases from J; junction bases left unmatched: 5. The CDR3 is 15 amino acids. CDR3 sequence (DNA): TGTGCCAGCAGCTCTACAGGGGACCCCTACAATGAGCAGTTCTTC. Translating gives CASSSTGDPYNEQFF. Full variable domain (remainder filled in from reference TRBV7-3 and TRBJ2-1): GAGVSQTPSNKVTEKGKYVELRCDPISGHTALYWYRQSLGQGPEFLIYFQGTGAADDSGLPNDRFFAVRPEGSVSTLKIQRTERGDSAVYLCASSSTGDPYNEQFFGPGTRLTVL.

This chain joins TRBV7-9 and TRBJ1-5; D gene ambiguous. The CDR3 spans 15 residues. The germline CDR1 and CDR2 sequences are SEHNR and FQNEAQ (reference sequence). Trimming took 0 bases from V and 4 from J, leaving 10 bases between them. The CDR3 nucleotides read TGTGCCAGCAGCTTAGCTGAGGCGGTGAATCAGCCCCAGCATTTT. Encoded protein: CASSLAEAVNQPQHF.

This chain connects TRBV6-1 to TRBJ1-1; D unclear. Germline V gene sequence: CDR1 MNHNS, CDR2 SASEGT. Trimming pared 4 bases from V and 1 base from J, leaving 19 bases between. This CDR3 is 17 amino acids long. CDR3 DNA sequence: TGTGCCAGCAGTGGGGATGGGTGGTATGGAAAGAACACTGAAGCTTTCTTT. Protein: CASSGDGWYGKNTEAFF.

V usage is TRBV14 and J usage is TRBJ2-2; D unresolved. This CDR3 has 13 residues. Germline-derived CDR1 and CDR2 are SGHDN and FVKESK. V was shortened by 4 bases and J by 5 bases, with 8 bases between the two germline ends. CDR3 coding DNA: TGTGCCAGCAGCCCTTTTGGTACCGGGGAGCTGTTTTTT. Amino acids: CASSPFGTGELFF. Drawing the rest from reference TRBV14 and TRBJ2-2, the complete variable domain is EAGVTQFPSHSVIEKGQTVTLRCDPISGHDNLYWYRRVMGKEIKFLLHFVKESKQDESGMPNNRFLAERTGGTYSTLKVQPAELEDSGVYFCASSPFGTGELFFGEGSRLTVL.

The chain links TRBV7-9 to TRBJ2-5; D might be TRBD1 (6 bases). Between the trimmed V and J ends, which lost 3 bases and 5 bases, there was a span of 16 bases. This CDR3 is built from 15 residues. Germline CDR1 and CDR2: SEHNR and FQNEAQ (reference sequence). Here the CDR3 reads CASSLDSRFLETQYF. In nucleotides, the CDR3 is TGTGCCAGCAGCTTGGACAGTCGGTTTCTGGAGACCCAGTACTTC.

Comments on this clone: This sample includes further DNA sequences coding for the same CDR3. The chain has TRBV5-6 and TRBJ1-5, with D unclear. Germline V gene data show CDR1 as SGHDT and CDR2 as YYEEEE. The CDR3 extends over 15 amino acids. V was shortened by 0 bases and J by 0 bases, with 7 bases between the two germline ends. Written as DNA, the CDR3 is TGTGCCAGCAGCTTGGGCGGGTATAGCAATCAGCCCCAGCATTTT. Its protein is CASSLGGYSNQPQHF. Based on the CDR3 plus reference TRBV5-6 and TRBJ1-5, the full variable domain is DAGVTQSPTHLIKTRGQQVTLRCSPKSGHDTVSWYQQALGQGPQFIFQYYEEEERQRGNFPDRFSGHQFPNYSSELNVNALLLGDSALYLCASSLGGYSNQPQHFGDGTRLSIL.

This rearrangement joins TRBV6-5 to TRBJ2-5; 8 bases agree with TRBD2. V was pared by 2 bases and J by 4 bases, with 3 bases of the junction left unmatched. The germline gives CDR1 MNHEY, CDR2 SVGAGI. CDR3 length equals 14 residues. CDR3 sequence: CASSYHRGGETQYF. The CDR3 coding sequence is TGTGCCAGCAGTTACCACCGGGGGGGAGAGACCCAGTACTTC.

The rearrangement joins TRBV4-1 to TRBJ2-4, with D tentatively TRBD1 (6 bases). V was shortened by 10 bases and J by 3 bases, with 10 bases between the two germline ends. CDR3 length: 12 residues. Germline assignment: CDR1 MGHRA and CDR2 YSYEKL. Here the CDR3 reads CATADSKNIQYF. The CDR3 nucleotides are TGCGCCACTGCGGACAGCAAAAACATTCAGTACTTC.

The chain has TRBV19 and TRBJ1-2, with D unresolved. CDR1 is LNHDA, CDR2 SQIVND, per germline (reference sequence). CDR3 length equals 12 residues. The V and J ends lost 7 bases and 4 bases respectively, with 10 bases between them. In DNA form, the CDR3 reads TGTGCCAGTAATGGGCATCTCTATGGCTACACCTTC. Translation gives CASNGHLYGYTF. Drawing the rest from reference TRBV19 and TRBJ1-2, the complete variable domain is DGGITQSPKYLFRKEGQNVTLSCEQNLNHDAMYWYRQDPGQGLRLIYYSQIVNDFQKGDIAEGYSVSREKKESFPLTVTSAQKNPTAFYLCASNGHLYGYTFGSGTRLTVV.

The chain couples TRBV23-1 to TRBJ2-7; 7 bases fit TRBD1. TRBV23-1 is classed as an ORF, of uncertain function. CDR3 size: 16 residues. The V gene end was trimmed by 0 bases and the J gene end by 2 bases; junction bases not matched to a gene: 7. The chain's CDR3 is CASSQSQWDRAYEQYF. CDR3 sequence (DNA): TGCGCCAGCAGTCAATCGCAATGGGACAGAGCCTACGAGCAGTACTTC.

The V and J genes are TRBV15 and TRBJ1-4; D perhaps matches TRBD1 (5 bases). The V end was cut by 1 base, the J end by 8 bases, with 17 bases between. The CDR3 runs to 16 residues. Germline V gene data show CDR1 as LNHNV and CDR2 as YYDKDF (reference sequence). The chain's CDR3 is CATSRAGRIKGEKLFF. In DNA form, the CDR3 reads TGTGCCACCAGCAGAGCGGGGCGCATTAAAGGCGAAAAACTGTTTTTT.

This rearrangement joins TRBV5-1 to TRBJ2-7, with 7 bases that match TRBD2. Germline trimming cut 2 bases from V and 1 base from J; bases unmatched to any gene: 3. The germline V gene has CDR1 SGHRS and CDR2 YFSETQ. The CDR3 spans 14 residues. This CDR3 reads CASSFRGESYEQYF. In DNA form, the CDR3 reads TGCGCCAGCAGCTTTCGGGGGGAATCCTACGAGCAGTACTTC.

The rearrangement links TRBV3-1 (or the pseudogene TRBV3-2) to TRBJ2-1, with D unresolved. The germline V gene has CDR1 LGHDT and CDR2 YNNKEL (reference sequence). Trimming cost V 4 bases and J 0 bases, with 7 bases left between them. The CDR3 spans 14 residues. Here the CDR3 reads CASSLGDSYNEQFF. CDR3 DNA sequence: TGTGCCAGCAGCCTCGGCGACTCCTACAATGAGCAGTTCTTC.

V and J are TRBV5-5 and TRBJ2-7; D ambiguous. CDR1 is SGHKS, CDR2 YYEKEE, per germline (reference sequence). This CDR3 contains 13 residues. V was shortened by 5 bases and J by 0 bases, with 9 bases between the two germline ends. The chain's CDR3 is CASRRPSSYEQYF. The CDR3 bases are TGTGCCAGCAGGCGGCCGAGCTCCTACGAGCAGTACTTC.

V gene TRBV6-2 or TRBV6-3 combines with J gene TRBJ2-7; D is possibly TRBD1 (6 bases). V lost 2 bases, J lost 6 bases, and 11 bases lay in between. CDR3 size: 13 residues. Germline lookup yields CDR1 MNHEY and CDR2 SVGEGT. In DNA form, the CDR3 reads TGTGCCAGCAGTTACCCAGTACAGGGCGAGCAGTACTTC. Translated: CASSYPVQGEQYF.

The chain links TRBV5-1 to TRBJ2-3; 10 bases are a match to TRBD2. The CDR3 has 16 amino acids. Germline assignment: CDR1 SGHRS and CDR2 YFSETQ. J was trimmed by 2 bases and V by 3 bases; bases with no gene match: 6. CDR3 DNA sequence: TGCGCCAGCAGCTGGGGTAGCGGGGGGAACACAGATACGCAGTATTTT. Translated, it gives CASSWGSGGNTDTQYF.